This entry features one T cell receptor (beta chain) sequence. Its antigen is undetermined. Trimming stripped 1 base from V and 3 bases from J, with 13 bases between. Germline CDR1 is MNHNS and CDR2 is SASEGT. The CDR3 consists of 15 residues. Built from TCR beta cDNA, the libraries had unique molecular identifiers in them. MiXCR, applied by TCRdb to the PCR reads, yields one record per CDR3 protein. The top ten hold 0.5% to 0.6% of the sample, which has hundreds of thousands of distinct CDR3 sequences, 30% seen once. This entry is derived from a study of post-analysis software for immune sequencing data. Study context: The disease courses covered relapsing-remitting, secondary progressive and progressive-relapsing multiple sclerosis.

General study findings and limits: Relative to controls, patients had about five TRBV segments at higher frequency, with TRBV5-6, TRBV5-1 and TRBV20-1 among these.

The gene calls are TRBV6-1 and TRBJ2-7; D is unresolved. The sequenced sample consisted of blood. The receptor was isolated from a girl aged 10 to 17 with multiple sclerosis. For the CDR3, the DNA is TGTGCCAGCAGTGAAGGGGTGGCCGCAAGCTACGAGCAGTACTTC. It translates to CASSEGVAASYEQYF.